These 9 T cell receptor beta chains were all obtained from the same sample, sequenced in a study of tumor-infiltrating lymphocytes in primary liver carcinoma. TCR beta cDNA was made from approximately 500 ng total RNA with a constant-region primer. Three-round nested multiplex PCR performed with slightly modified ARM-PCR produced the TCR beta libraries. With TRBV1-TRBV30 forward primers and a C-beta reverse primer, the first two PCR rounds were run for around 11 cycles each. One entry per CDR3 protein results from TCRdb running MiXCR on the multiplex PCR reads. The table records about 100,000 distinct CDR3 sequences, around 70% of them present only once. Investigators took RNA and DNA out together from 20-30 mg of unsorted bulk tissue. Sequenced material: tumor-adjacent normal liver tissue. These TCRs come from a man between 40 and 49 years old with primary liver carcinoma and hepatitis B virus infection.

Concerning this clonotype: At one of its ends the junction is not consistent with the germline gene, which may arise from a read error. J is TRBJ2-1 and V is TRBV29-1, with 11 bases aligning to TRBD2. CDR1 SQVTM and CDR2 ANQGSEA come from the germline V gene. This CDR3 spans 14 amino acids. CDR3: CSGVSGRALNEQFF. The CDR3 bases are TGTAGCGGAGTTAGCGGGAGGGCCCTCAATGAGCAGTTCTTC.

The CDR3 DNA reads as TGCGCCAGCAGTCAATCTGTCTCCTGGGGGATCGAGCAGTACTTC. It encodes CASSQSVSWGIEQYF. The chain employs TRBV23-1 and TRBJ2-7; D may match TRBD1 or TRBD2 (5 bases each). TRBV23-1 is flagged as an ORF with uncertain function. The CDR3 runs 15 residues. The V gene lost 0 bases and the J gene lost 6 bases, with 15 bases spanning the gap.

To note about this clonotype: This sequence may be a read error, since a much larger clone differs from it by one base. The V and J genes are TRBV6-6 and TRBJ2-2, with 8 positions matching TRBD2. The CDR3 length is 16 residues. Germline assignment: CDR1 MNHNY and CDR2 SVGAGI (reference sequence). In nucleotides, the CDR3 is TGTGCCACCAGTTACGGGAGCGGGAGCAACACCGGGGAGCTGTTTTTT. Translation gives CATSYGSGSNTGELFF.

Remarks on this clonotype: A read error may explain this, as a much larger clone is one base away. The CDR3 spells CASISGGGVEQFF. CDR3 coding DNA: TGCGCCAGCATCTCGGGCGGGGGGGTTGAGCAGTTCTTC. V gene TRBV10-2 combines with J gene TRBJ2-1; 9 bases line up with TRBD2. CDR3 length equals 13 residues. V gave up 7 bases and J gave up 9 bases; unmatched junction bases: 7. CDR1 is WSHSY, CDR2 SAAADI, per germline.

The gene calls are TRBV12-3 or TRBV12-4 and TRBJ1-2; 7 positions match TRBD1. This CDR3 comprises 15 residues. V shed 6 bases, J shed 13 bases, and the junction held 20 bases outside the gene matches. DNA of the CDR3: TGTGCCAGCAGCCCGGAAAAGGACAGGCCGTCAATCTGCACCTTC. It translates to CASSPEKDRPSICTF.

The chain joins TRBV28 to TRBJ1-2, with D possibly matching TRBD1 (6 bases). The CDR3 spans 13 residues. V was trimmed by 6 bases and J by 7 bases, leaving 15 bases between them. Germline V gene data show CDR1 as MDHEN and CDR2 as SYDVKM. As DNA, the CDR3 is TGTGCCAGCAGGGTCCAGGGGATCGGTGGCTACACCTTC. Protein sequence: CASRVQGIGGYTF.

The chain combines TRBV12-3 or TRBV12-4 with TRBJ2-1; a weak D match, TRBD1 (7 bases). V dropped 5 bases and J dropped 5 bases, with 16 bases sitting between them. The CDR3 extends over 15 amino acids. In DNA form, the CDR3 reads TGTGCCAGCAGTATCGGGGCAGGGGGGAACAATGAGCAGTTCTTC. Translating gives CASSIGAGGNNEQFF.

This clonotype was found many times. V and J are TRBV4-1 and TRBJ2-5, with 12 bases matching TRBD2. Germline CDR1 and CDR2: MGHRA and YSYEKL. Losses at the gene ends were 2 bases for V and 3 bases for J; bases not matched to a gene: 4. This CDR3 is 16 amino acids long. CDR3 sequence: CASSQQRLAGEETQYF. The CDR3 DNA reads as TGCGCCAGCAGCCAACAGAGACTAGCGGGAGAAGAGACCCAGTACTTC.

A word on this clonotype: The junction departs from germline at one end; a sequencing error may be responsible. This chain links TRBV11-2 with TRBJ2-1; 7 nucleotides match TRBD2. Per germline, CDR1 SGHAT and CDR2 FQNNGV. The CDR3 contains 15 residues. This CDR3 is CASSWEGSSYNKQFF. CDR3 nucleotide sequence: TGTGCCAGCAGCTGGGAGGGGAGCTCCTACAATAAGCAGTTCTTC. The variable domain in full, with the rest retrieved from reference TRBV11-2 and TRBJ2-1, is EAGVAQSPRYKIIEKRQSVAFWCNPISGHATLYWYQQILGQGPKLLIQFQNNGVVDDSQLPKDRFSAERLKGVDSTLKIQPAKLEDSAVYLCASSWEGSSYNKQFFGPGTRLTVL.